What follows are 3 T cell receptor beta chains derived from one specimen sequenced in a study of blood T cells in healthy people across ages. Primers used in a second PCR of roughly 6 to 11 cycles were a sample-barcoded 5' primer and a J-beta primer mix. TCRdb re-called the 5' RACE reads through MiXCR, storing one row per CDR3 protein. The top ten hold around 23% of the sample, which has approximately 2,000,000 distinct CDR3 sequences, roughly two fifths seen once. The sequenced sample was blood. The receptors shown here come from a human donor in good health.

V and J are TRBV4-1 and TRBJ2-7; maybe TRBD2 (6 bases). Germline CDR1 is MGHRA and CDR2 is YSYEKL. The V gene lost 3 bases and the J gene lost 2 bases, with 26 bases spanning the gap. This CDR3 contains 19 residues. CDR3 in amino acids: CASSHGGSAIRVAAYEQYF. DNA of the CDR3: TGCGCCAGCAGCCATGGGGGGTCAGCTATCAGGGTAGCCGCCTACGAGCAGTACTTC.

This clonotype was observed a handful of times. The gene calls are TRBV7-8 and TRBJ2-7, with D perhaps assigned TRBD1 or TRBD2 (5 bases each). This CDR3 contains 15 residues. Between the trimmed V and J ends, which lost 1 base and 3 bases, there was a span of 13 bases. CDR1 is SGHVS, CDR2 FQNEAQ, per germline. CDR3 sequence (DNA): TGTGCCAGCAGCTTAGGGGGGACCCAATACTACGAGCAGTACTTC. This sequence encodes CASSLGGTQYYEQYF.

The rearrangement joins TRBV4-2 to TRBJ2-6; maybe TRBD1 (5 bases). Trimming pared 3 bases from V and 0 bases from J, leaving 12 bases between. CDR3 length: 17 amino acids. The germline CDR1 and CDR2 sequences are LGHNA and YNFKEQ. Here the CDR3 DNA reads TGTGCCAGCAGCCACGATCCCCAGGGCTCTGGGGCCAACGTCCTGACTTTC. Its translation is CASSHDPQGSGANVLTF.